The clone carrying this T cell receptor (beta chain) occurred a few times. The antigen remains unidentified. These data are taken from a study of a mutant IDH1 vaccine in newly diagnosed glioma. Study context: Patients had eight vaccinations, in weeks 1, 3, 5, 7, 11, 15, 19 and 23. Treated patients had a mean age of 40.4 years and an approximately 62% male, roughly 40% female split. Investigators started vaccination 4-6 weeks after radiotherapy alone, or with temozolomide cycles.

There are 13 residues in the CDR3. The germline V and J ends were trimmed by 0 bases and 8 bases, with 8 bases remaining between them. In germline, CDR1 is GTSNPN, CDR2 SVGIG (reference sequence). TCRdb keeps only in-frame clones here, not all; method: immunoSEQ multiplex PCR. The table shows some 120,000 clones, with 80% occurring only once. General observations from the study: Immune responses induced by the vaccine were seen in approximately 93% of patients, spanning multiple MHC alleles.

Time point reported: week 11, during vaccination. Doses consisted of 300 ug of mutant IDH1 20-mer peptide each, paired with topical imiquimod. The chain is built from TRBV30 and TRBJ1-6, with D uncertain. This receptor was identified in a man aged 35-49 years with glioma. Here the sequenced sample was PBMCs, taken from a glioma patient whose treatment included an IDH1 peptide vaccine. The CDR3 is CAWSVGRYSPLHF. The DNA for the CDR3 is TGTGCCTGGAGTGTAGGTCGGTATTCACCCCTCCACTTT. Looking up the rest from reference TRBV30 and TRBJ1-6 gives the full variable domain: SQTIHQWPATLVQPVGSPLSLECTVEGTSNPNLYWYRQAAGRGLQLLFYSVGIGQISSEVPQNLSASRPQDRQFILSSKKLLLSDSGFYLCAWSVGRYSPLHFGNGTRLTVT.